This TCR beta chain originates from a study of cytomegalovirus exposure and HLA in healthy donors (dated by TCRdb to the late 2010s). Some background on the complete study: An earlier analysis of some 550 of the donors reported about 250 Gb of sequence data and some 120 million unique TCR beta sequences from roughly 200 million T cells. Roughly 300 gigabases of sequencing data and tens of millions of unique TCR sequences were included in an early release covering 550 to 650 HLA-typed donors. Among the roughly 370 genotyped donors, more than 70% belonged to the genetic ancestry cluster associated with self-reported Caucasian donors. The study aimed to test whether cataloging public T cell receptors could reveal signatures of past pathogen exposure. The study used immunosequencing to profile the T cell repertoires of hundreds of subjects and linked those repertoires to cytomegalovirus serostatus. In addition to the first cohort of around 670 subjects, a separate validation cohort of 120 different subjects was used. To predict cytomegalovirus infection status, the study brought together high-throughput TCR immunosequencing, statistical association of individual TCRs with disease status, and machine learning. A later analysis re-examined previously published TCR beta repertoires from around 670 donors and added high-resolution HLA genotyping to investigate patterns of TCR occurrence. Rather than using new phenotypic data, the later analysis identified candidate immune exposures from TCR beta sequences and from how often those sequences occurred across donors. To decide whether each TCR beta V gene segment behaved as functional or pseudogenic, an earlier analysis of 587 of the donors relied on high-throughput TCR beta sequencing. Donor age, sex, ethnicity and CMV serostatus were compiled together with the repertoire data. A later genetic analysis used genome-wide SNP genotypes for about three fifths of the roughly 700 donors, treating that subset as a discovery cohort. Every repertoire in the discovery cohort had been generated on one and the same sequencing platform. Class I and class II HLA loci were covered by the typing at four-digit resolution. The number of typed donors differed by locus: about 620-640 for A, B, C, DRB1 and DQB1; 500 to 550 for DQA1; approximately 610 for DPA1; and some 430 for DPB1. Because of strong linkage in the cohort, five DR-DQ haplotypes were treated as single units for association and clustering. Among about 390 genotyped donors of the cohort, an average of around 240,000 unique TCR beta nucleotide sequences were sequenced per donor, roughly 20% of them non-productive. Overall study results and their limits: V-gene and J-gene trimming of TCR beta chains was associated with a missense DCLRE1C variant in a later genetic analysis, and the association was replicated in an independent cohort. The study gave a list of about 150 TCR beta chains associated with cytomegalovirus. In an earlier analysis of some 540 of the donors, most TCR beta V segments appeared in productive rearrangements about 90% or about 30% of the time, broadly matching IMGT annotations. In vitro tests confirmed that a few of the cytomegalovirus-associated TCR beta chains recognize cytomegalovirus antigens. A cluster of highly shared sequence variants was judged likely to be a technical artifact of the sequencing pipeline. Linkage disequilibrium might explain the correlated functional status among segregating V segments, but an unknown experimental factor could not be ruled out. The earlier analysis of some 540 of the donors excluded fewer than 20 rarely observed V segments, including chromosome 9 orphons, because counts were too low. Compared with the roughly 600-donor mean, donors in an Asian-associated ancestry cluster had fewer N-insertions in productive TCRs, according to a later genetic analysis. Specific HLA alleles were associated with around 18,000 TCR beta sequences at a false discovery rate of 0.05 in a later analysis. According to a later analysis, parvovirus B19, influenza, CMV and Epstein-Barr virus appeared linked to several top co-occurrence clusters. In this cohort, only TCR beta chains were sequenced, and detectable features were limited by the absence of alpha or paired-chain data. The authors suggested that the approach could potentially be extended to other disease states and immunological phenotypes. A later analysis found that most CMV-associated TCR beta chains appeared HLA-restricted, with HLA associations seemingly driven largely by CMV exposure. In a later analysis, the rate of TCR association differed among HLA loci, with DRB1 alleles having the most associated TCRs and HLA-C alleles having the fewest. CMV serostatus was the only immune exposure information available for the cohort. Because some donors lacked HLA typing at each locus, the association tests relied only on the typed subset. A further reported finding was that TCR beta sequences accurately predicted the HLA-A and HLA-B alleles for most subjects in the first cohort. Compared with equally common non-associated chains, HLA-associated TCR beta chains in a later analysis were more clonally expanded and had lower generation probabilities. Most TCR sequences were observed very rarely across donors, whereas some public TCRs were present in many individuals. When HLA alleles, especially DR and DQ, strongly co-occurred, TCR associations were difficult to assign to individual alleles. Sequencing depth was assumed to be roughly uniform across donors in the presence/absence analyses, though that assumption may not hold. In both the original and validation cohorts, the classifier was reported to diagnose cytomegalovirus status with high specificity and sensitivity.

The cohort was made up of around 720 healthy bone marrow donors. At the time of sampling, every cohort member was nominally healthy, though immune exposures that went unrecorded were likely present. The donor tested CMV seronegative and was one of the 352 seronegative cohort members. Each donor provided a peripheral blood sample, and peripheral blood mononuclear cells were used for TCR beta sequencing. The Qiagen DNeasy Blood Extraction Kit was used to extract genomic DNA from the blood cell samples. In regard to this clone: Its antigen target is currently unknown. It has no much larger one-base neighbor in the sample; base qualities were not kept.

The library was prepared using the immunoSEQ multiplex PCR assay. A mixture of 60 forward primers for TCR Vbeta segments and 13 reverse primers for TCR Jbeta segments was used in the multiplex PCR. The CDR3 region of rearranged TCR beta genes was amplified from genomic DNA with a multiplex PCR assay. On the Illumina HiSeq System, the amplified TCR beta libraries were sequenced as 87-base-pair reads. For the original study's pipeline: A later analysis tallied tens of millions of unique TCR beta chains across the 666 repertoires, and 10 million to 11 million of those chains were shared by two or more donors. A nearest-neighbor algorithm error-corrected the raw reads and collapsed the reads into unique sequences, merging closely related sequences to remove PCR and sequencing errors. V, D and J gene segments were assigned by aligning CDR3 sequences to IMGT reference sequences. For a sequence to be retained, a match of at least six nucleotides was required to both a V gene segment and a J gene segment. Rearrangements were called productive when the CDR3 lacked stop codons and stayed in frame with V and J; all others were non-productive. Following IMGT convention, CDR3 was defined as the stretch from the second conserved V-encoded cysteine to the conserved J-encoded phenylalanine. The earlier analysis of fewer than 700 of the donors excluded sequences that lacked an unambiguous match to a single V gene segment. An earlier analysis of 587 of the donors called V segments functional above 56.7% productive rearrangements and segregating when the between-donor standard deviation exceeded 5%. A statistical classification framework was built for diagnosing cytomegalovirus status from the catalog of TCR beta chain sequences. A later analysis assigned V and J genes by comparing TCR nucleotide sequences with IMGT/GENE-DB human TR gene sequences. In a later analysis, CDR3 sequences and most-parsimonious VDJ recombination scenarios were assigned using the TCRdist pipeline. In a later analysis, every TCR beta chain was defined by the combination of its CDR3 amino acid sequence and its V-gene family, and reads without a unique V-gene family were dropped. As a way to deal with suspected cross-contamination and a sequencing artifact, a later analysis dropped 640 or so nucleotide sequences that were highly shared and had low generation probability. For each public chain, a later analysis derived a clonal expansion index from normalized ranks of inferred template counts within each repertoire. In a later analysis, generation probabilities were computed using a VDJ recombination model fitted to out-of-frame rearrangements, and the results were checked against IGoR. Hypergeometric tests were used in a later analysis to score TCR-TCR, TCR-HLA and TCR-CMV co-occurrence, with a repertoire-size bias correction applied to the TCR pairs. A later analysis estimated false discovery rates by permuting HLA or CMV assignments 20 times. In a later analysis, co-occurring TCRs were grouped with DBSCAN, and TCRdist sequence similarity was added when clustering was performed within HLA-allele-positive subsets. For co-occurrence clustering, repertoires with fewer than 30,000 or more than 120,000 public chains were excluded, along with roughly five repertoires with anomalous nucleotide sharing. Imported from immuneACCESS, the table was reduced by TCRdb to in-frame sequences with V and J called. These copies leave out some clones; in studies compared against another copy, an unresolved V gene accounts for under half, and the cause of the remainder is not known. V and J calls plus clone size are reproduced from that table; the DNA served to infer D and trimming. The sample table contains around 190,000 clones; only one count was recorded for around 78% of them. Approximately 2.1% of the sample is held by the ten biggest clonotypes.

This clonotype was sampled from a man between 25 and 39 years old in good health and CMV-seronegative. The sample consisted of PBMCs.

The CDR3 region: CASSVGAGGPHEQFF. The nucleotide sequence reads as follows: TGTGCCAGCAGCGTAGGGGCGGGAGGGCCCCATGAGCAGTTCTTC. The chain links TRBV9 with TRBJ2-1, and TRBD2 matches 9 of the central bases. Counted from cysteine to phenylalanine, this CDR3 has 15 amino acids. Left in the record is the CDR3 DNA by itself, 45 bases read in frame from the first base. Germline trimming: 0 bases from V, 8 bases from J; junction bases outside gene matches: 6. The germline V gene supplies CDR1 SGDLS and CDR2 YYNGEE.